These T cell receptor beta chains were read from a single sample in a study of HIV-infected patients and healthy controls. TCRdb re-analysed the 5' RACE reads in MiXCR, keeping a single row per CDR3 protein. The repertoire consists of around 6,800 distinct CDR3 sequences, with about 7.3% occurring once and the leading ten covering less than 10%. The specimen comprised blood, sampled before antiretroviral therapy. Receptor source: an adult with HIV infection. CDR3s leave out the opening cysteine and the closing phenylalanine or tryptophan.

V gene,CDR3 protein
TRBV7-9,ASSEGFDYGYT
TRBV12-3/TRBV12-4,ASRGVDTQY
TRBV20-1,SASHSDRVTEAF
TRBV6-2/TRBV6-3,ASSLVKWSSNQPQH
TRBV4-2,ASSQQGQEPYEQY
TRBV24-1,ATSDFSGRAVTGELF
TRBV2,ASRTDSFSMNTEAF
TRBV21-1,ASSETTQPQH
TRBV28,ASRLTGGPNYGYT
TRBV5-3,ARSSCNQPQH
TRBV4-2,ASSQELRGGSYNEQF
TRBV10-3,AISRDYEQY
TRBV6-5,ASSYLTGGYGGELF
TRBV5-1,ASSRNRRDGSPLH